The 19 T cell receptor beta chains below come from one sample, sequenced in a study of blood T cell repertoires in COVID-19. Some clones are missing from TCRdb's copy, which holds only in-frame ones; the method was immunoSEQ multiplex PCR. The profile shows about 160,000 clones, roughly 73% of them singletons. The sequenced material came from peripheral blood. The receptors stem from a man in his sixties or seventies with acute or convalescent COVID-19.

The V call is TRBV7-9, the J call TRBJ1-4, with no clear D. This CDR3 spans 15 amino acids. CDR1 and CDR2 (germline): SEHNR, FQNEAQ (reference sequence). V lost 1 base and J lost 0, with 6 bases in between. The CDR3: CASSLGEATNEKLFF. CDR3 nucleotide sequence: TGTGCCAGCAGCTTAGGGGAGGCAACTAATGAAAAACTGTTTTTT.

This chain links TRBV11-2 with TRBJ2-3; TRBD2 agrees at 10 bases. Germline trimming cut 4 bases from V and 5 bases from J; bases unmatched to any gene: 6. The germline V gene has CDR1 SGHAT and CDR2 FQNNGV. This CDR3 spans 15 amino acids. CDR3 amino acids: CASSSASGGKDTQYF. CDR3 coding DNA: TGTGCCAGCAGCTCAGCTAGCGGGGGAAAAGATACGCAGTATTTT.

Here the CDR3 DNA reads TGTGCCAGCGGAGGTGAGGGCCCTAACACCGGGGAGCTGTTTTTT. Translated: CASGGEGPNTGELFF. V gene TRBV9 combines with J gene TRBJ2-2, with D tentatively TRBD2 (5 bases). In germline, CDR1 is SGDLS, CDR2 YYNGEE. The CDR3 extends over 15 amino acids. Trimming took 7 bases from V and 2 from J, leaving 15 bases between them.

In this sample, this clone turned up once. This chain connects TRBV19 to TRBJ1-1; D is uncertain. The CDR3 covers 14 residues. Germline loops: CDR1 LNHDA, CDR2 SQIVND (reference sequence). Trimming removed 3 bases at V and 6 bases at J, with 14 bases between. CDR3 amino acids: CASSMRVKYSEAFF. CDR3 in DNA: TGTGCCAGTAGTATGAGGGTGAAGTACTCTGAAGCTTTCTTT.

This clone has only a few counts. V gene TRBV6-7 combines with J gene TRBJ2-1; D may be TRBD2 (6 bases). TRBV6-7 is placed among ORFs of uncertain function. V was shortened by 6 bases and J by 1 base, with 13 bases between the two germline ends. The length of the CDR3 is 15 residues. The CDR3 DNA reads TGTGCCAGCAGGGGGCTGCGGGGTTCCTACAATGAGCAGTTCTTC. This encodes CASRGLRGSYNEQFF.

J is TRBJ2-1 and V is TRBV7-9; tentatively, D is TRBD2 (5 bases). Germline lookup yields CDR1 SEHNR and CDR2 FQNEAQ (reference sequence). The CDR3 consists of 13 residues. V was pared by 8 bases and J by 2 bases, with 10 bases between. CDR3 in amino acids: CASPSGTYNEQFF. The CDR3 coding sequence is TGTGCCAGCCCCAGCGGTACCTACAATGAGCAGTTCTTC. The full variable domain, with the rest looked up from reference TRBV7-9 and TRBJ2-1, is DTGVSQNPRHKITKRGQNVTFRCDPISEHNRLYWYRQTLGQGPEFLTYFQNEAQLEKSRLLSDRFSAERPKGSFSTLEIQRTEQGDSAMYLCASPSGTYNEQFFGPGTRLTVL.

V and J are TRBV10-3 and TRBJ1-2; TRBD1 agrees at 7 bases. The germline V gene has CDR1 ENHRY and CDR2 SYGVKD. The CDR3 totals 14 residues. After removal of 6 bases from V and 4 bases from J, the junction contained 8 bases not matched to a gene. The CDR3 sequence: CAISQGQGGYGYTF. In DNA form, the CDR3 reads TGTGCCATCAGCCAGGGGCAGGGGGGCTATGGCTACACCTTC.

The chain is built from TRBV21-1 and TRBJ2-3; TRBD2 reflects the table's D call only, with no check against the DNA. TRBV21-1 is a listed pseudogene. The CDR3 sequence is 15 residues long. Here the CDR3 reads CASSKVNYRTDTQYF. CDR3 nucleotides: TGTGCCAGCAGCAAAGTCAACTACCGCACAGATACGCAGTATTTT.

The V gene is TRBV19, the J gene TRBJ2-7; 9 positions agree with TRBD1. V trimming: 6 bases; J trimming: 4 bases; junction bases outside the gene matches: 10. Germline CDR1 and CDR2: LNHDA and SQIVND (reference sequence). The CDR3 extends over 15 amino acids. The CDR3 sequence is CASRLRSGTGYEQYF. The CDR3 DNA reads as TGTGCCAGTAGACTCCGATCAGGGACAGGGTACGAGCAGTACTTC. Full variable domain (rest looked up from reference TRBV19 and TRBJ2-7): DGGITQSPKYLFRKEGQNVTLSCEQNLNHDAMYWYRQDPGQGLRLIYYSQIVNDFQKGDIAEGYSVSREKKESFPLTVTSAQKNPTAFYLCASRLRSGTGYEQYFGPGTRLTVT.

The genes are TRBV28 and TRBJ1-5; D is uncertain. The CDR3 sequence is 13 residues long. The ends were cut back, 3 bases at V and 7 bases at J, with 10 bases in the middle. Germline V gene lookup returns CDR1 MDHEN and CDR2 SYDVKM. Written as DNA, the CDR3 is TGTGCCAGCAGTTTGGAACAGTTCCAGCCCCAGCATTTT. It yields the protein CASSLEQFQPQHF.

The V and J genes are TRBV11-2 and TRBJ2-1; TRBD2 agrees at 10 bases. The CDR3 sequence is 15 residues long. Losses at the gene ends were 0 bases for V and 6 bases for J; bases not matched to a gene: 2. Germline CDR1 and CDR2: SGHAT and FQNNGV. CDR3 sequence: CASSLDGTSVNEQFF. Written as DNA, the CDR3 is TGTGCCAGCAGCTTAGATGGGACTAGCGTCAATGAGCAGTTCTTC.

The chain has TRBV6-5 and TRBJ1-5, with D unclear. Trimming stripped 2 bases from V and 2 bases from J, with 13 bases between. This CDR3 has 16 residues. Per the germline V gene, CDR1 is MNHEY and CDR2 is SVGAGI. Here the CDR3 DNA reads TGTGCCAGCAGTTACGCCCAGCAGGTTGGCAATCAGCCCCAGCATTTT. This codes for CASSYAQQVGNQPQHF.

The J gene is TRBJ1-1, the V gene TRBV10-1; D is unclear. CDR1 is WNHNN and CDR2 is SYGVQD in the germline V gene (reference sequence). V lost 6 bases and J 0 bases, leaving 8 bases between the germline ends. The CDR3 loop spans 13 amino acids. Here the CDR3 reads CASRQTMNTEAFF. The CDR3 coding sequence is TGCGCCAGCAGACAGACAATGAACACTGAAGCTTTCTTT.

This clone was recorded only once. The CDR3 sequence is CASSRSPSGGSSGNTIYF. The DNA of the CDR3 is TGTGCCAGCAGCAGATCTCCCTCAGGGGGGAGCTCTGGAAACACCATATATTTT. The V gene is TRBV28, the J gene TRBJ1-3; 7 bases agree with TRBD1. CDR3 length equals 18 residues. J lost 0 bases, V lost 6 bases, and 14 bases had no gene match. Germline-derived CDR1 and CDR2 are MDHEN and SYDVKM.

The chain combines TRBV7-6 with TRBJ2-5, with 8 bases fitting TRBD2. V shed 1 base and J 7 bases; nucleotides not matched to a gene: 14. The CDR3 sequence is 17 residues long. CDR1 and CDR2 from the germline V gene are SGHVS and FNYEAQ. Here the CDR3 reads CASSLGSGTSGGGTQYF. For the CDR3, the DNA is TGTGCCAGCAGCTTAGGGTCCGGGACTAGTGGCGGGGGGACCCAGTACTTC.

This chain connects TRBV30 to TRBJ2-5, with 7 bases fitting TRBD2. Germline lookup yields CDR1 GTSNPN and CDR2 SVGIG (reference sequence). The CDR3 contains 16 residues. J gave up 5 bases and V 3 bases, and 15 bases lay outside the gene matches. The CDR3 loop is CAWSVYREVIRETQYF. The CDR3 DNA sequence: TGTGCCTGGAGCGTCTACCGGGAGGTCATACGGGAGACCCAGTACTTC.

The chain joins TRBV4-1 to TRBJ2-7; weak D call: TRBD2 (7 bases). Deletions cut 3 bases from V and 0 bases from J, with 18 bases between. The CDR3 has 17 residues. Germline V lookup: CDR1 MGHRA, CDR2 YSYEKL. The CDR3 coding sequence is TGCGCCAGCAGCCATCCGGTGGGGGGGCGAGGCTCCTACGAGCAGTACTTC. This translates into CASSHPVGGRGSYEQYF.

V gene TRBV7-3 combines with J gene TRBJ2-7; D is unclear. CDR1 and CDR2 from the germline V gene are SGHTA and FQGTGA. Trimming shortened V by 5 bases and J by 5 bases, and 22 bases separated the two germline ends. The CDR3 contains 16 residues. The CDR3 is CASSPQGVVAFDEQYF. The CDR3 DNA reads TGTGCCAGCAGCCCCCAAGGAGTAGTTGCTTTTGACGAGCAGTACTTC. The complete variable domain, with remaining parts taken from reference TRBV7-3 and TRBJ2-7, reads GAGVSQTPSNKVTEKGKYVELRCDPISGHTALYWYRQSLGQGPEFLIYFQGTGAADDSGLPNDRFFAVRPEGSVSTLKIQRTERGDSAVYLCASSPQGVVAFDEQYFGPGTRLTVT.

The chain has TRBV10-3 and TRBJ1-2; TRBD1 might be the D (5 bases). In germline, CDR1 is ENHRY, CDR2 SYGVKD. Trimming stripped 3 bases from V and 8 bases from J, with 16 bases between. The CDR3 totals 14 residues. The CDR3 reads CAISESEGGVGYTF. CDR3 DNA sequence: TGTGCCATCAGTGAATCGGAGGGAGGGGTGGGCTACACCTTC.